These 15 T cell receptor beta chains were all obtained from the same sample, sequenced in a study of blood T cells in healthy people across ages (dated by TCRdb to 2013 to 2016). The library was made by 5' RACE. Sequencing was performed on an Illumina HiSeq 2500. A second roughly 7 to 12 cycle PCR used a sample-barcoded 5' primer and a J-beta primer mix. TCRdb cleaned the public reads at Q25 with fastp, built clones with MiXCR and kept in-frame beta chains. When rows share a CDR3 protein, they turn into one entry using the most common DNA and genes. The sample has about 650,000 distinct CDR3 sequences on record, roughly 32% of them singletons. The biggest ten clones account for 15% of the sample. Material for sequencing was blood. The origin of the receptors is an elderly woman in good health. Donor details come from another sample of the same person, matched by shared clones.

The chain links TRBV12-3 or TRBV12-4 to TRBJ2-3, with D tentatively TRBD1 (6 bases). CDR3 length: 16 amino acids. V dropped 7 bases and J dropped 4 bases, with 21 bases sitting between them. DNA for the CDR3: TGTGCCAGCAATCCCCGGACAGAAACGAGCGCAGATACGCAGTATTTT. Encoded protein: CASNPRTETSADTQYF.

CDR3 sequence: CASSPYDPTYNEQFF. CDR3 in DNA: TGCGCCAGCAGCCCCTACGACCCCACCTACAATGAGCAGTTCTTC. The chain uses TRBV10-2 and TRBJ2-1; D gene ambiguous. V dropped 6 bases and J dropped 2 bases, with 14 bases sitting between them. The CDR3 runs to 15 residues. Per the germline V gene, CDR1 is WSHSY and CDR2 is SAAADI.

This clonotype has ten or more counts. The genes are TRBV7-3 and TRBJ2-1, with D perhaps TRBD1 (6 bases). V was clipped by 5 bases and J by 0 bases, with 14 bases between them. Germline CDR1 reads SGHTA; CDR2 reads FQGTGA. The CDR3 is made up of 16 amino acids. This CDR3 is CASSPAGVSSYNEQFF. CDR3 nucleotide sequence: TGTGCCAGCAGCCCGGCAGGGGTCAGCTCCTACAATGAGCAGTTCTTC.

As regards this clonotype: Without the conserved terminal phenylalanine or tryptophan, this CDR3 likely stems from a read error. This CDR3 reads CASSWGGSSYNEQYY. CDR3 DNA sequence: TGCGCCAGCAGCTGGGGGGGTAGCTCCTACAATGAGCAGTACTAC. This sequence joins TRBV5-1 and TRBJ2-1; 7 bases align to TRBD2. The J call may be in error: the DNA end matches TRBJ2-7 better. The CDR3 sequence is 15 residues long. Germline-derived CDR1 and CDR2 are SGHRS and YFSETQ.

This clonotype was observed a few times. At one of its ends the junction is not consistent with the germline gene, which may arise from a read error. The chain couples TRBV20-1 to TRBJ1-5; 12 bases are a match to TRBD1. CDR1 DFQATT and CDR2 SNEGSKA come from the germline V gene (reference sequence). The CDR3 sequence is 21 residues long. Here the CDR3 DNA reads TGCAGTGCTAAAGGCCATGCACCGGGACAGGGGGCGAGAGAACTCAATCAGCCCCGGCATTTT. This translates into CSAKGHAPGQGARELNQPRHF.

The chain carries TRBV6-1 and TRBJ1-2, with TRBD1 as a possible D gene (6 bases). Between the trimmed V and J ends, which lost 1 base and 4 bases, there was a span of 22 bases. Germline assignment: CDR1 MNHNS and CDR2 SASEGT. The CDR3 totals 18 residues. CDR3 sequence: CASSEVRGVGTPTYGYTF. CDR3 nucleotides: TGTGCCAGCAGTGAAGTTCGGGGAGTGGGGACACCGACCTATGGCTACACCTTC.

This clonotype was detected ten times or more. The chain is built from TRBV5-1 and TRBJ2-3; 8 positions agree with TRBD2. In germline, CDR1 is SGHRS, CDR2 YFSETQ. V was clipped by 4 bases and J by 3 bases; unmatched bases: 7. The CDR3 is made up of 15 amino acids. This chain's CDR3 is CASSTSGVATDTQYF. The CDR3 bases are TGCGCCAGCAGCACTAGCGGTGTCGCGACAGATACGCAGTATTTT. Full variable domain (outside the CDR3, taken from reference TRBV5-1 and TRBJ2-3): KAGVTQTPRYLIKTRGQQVTLSCSPISGHRSVSWYQQTPGQGLQFLFEYFSETQRNKGNFPGRFSGRQFSNSRSEMNVSTLELGDSALYLCASSTSGVATDTQYFGPGTRLTVL.

To note about this clonotype: This may be a read error: a much more frequent sequence differs by one nucleotide. The V gene is TRBV30, the J gene TRBJ2-1; TRBD2 agrees at 7 bases. The germline V gene encodes CDR1 GTSNPN and CDR2 SVGIG (reference sequence). This CDR3 region has 14 residues. Trimming took 1 base from V and 7 from J; bases not matched to a gene: 7. CDR3 nucleotides: TGTGCCTGGAGTGGGCTGAGGCGGGGGAATGAGCAGTTCTTC. This gives the protein CAWSGLRRGNEQFF.

This clonotype has a count of ten or more. The rearrangement joins TRBV21-1 to TRBJ2-4. TRBV21-1 is shown as a pseudogene. The length of the CDR3 is 16 residues. The CDR3 DNA reads as TGTGCCAGCAGCAATGGGGTCTCACTAGCCAAAAACATTCAGTACTTC. Its translation is CASSNGVSLAKNIQYF.

This clonotype was found a few times. The CDR3 sequence is CSVGQAWDTEAFF. CDR3 coding DNA: TGCAGCGTTGGACAGGCCTGGGACACTGAAGCTTTCTTT. This chain joins TRBV29-1 and TRBJ1-1; possibly TRBD1 for D (6 bases). The germline V gene has CDR1 SQVTM and CDR2 ANQGSEA. This CDR3 spans 13 amino acids. V was cut by 4 bases and J by 3 bases, with 12 bases left in between. The full variable domain, rest sourced from reference TRBV29-1 and TRBJ1-1, is SAVISQKPSRDICQRGTSLTIQCQVDSQVTMMFWYRQQPGQSLTLIATANQGSEATYESGFVIDKFPISRPNLTFSTLTVSNMSPEDSSIYLCSVGQAWDTEAFFGQGTRLTVV.

The rearrangement uses TRBV5-1 and TRBJ2-3, with TRBD1 matching 9 bases. The CDR3 has 15 amino acids. CDR1 and CDR2 (germline): SGHRS, YFSETQ. V trimming: 3 bases; J trimming: 2 bases; junction bases outside the gene matches: 4. The chain's CDR3 is CASSWTGASTDTQYF. The DNA for the CDR3 is TGCGCCAGCAGCTGGACAGGGGCCTCCACAGATACGCAGTATTTT.

Ten or more counts support this clonotype. This rearrangement joins TRBV20-1 to TRBJ1-4, with 9 bases lining up with TRBD1. V dropped 3 bases and J dropped 7; count of bases not matched to a gene: 6. The CDR3 is made up of 14 amino acids. Per the germline V gene, CDR1 is DFQATT and CDR2 is SNEGSKA (reference sequence). The chain's CDR3 is CSARGQGGIEKLFF. The CDR3 nucleotides read TGCAGTGCTAGGGGACAGGGAGGGATTGAAAAACTGTTTTTT.

This clonotype was seen just once. A read error may be the cause here, since a much bigger clone is one base away. The chain links TRBV10-3 to TRBJ2-7; no reliable D call. This CDR3 comprises 13 residues. CDR1 is ENHRY and CDR2 is SYGVKD in the germline V gene. CDR3 nucleotide sequence: TGTGCCGTCAGTACAGAGACTCCCTACGAGCAGTACTTC. Translated, it gives CAVSTETPYEQYF.

There are a few counts of this clonotype. The chain uses TRBV4-2 and TRBJ2-7; D gene uncertain. The germline V gene encodes CDR1 LGHNA and CDR2 YNFKEQ. Trimming cost V 4 bases and J 0 bases, with 13 bases left between them. This CDR3 is built from 15 residues. The CDR3 DNA reads TGTGCCAGCAGCCTCTCCGCCAGTAACTCCTACGAGCAGTACTTC. Its protein product is CASSLSASNSYEQYF.

In its sample, this clonotype was seen once. One base away lies a much larger clone, so this may be a sequencing read error. V usage is TRBV30 and J usage is TRBJ1-2; D ambiguous. Germline loops: CDR1 GTSNPN, CDR2 SVGIG (reference sequence). The CDR3 sequence is 12 residues long. In DNA form, the CDR3 reads TGTGCCTGGAGGACCGGGAGCTATGGCTGCACCTTC. The encoded protein is CAWRTGSYGCTF.